One and the same sample provided the 16 T cell receptor beta chains below, sequenced in a study of T-cell reconstitution after alpha-beta-depleted transplantation in children. A TCRbeta library incorporating unique molecular identifiers was prepared. One entry per CDR3 protein, called by TCRdb with MiXCR from the PCR reads. Found here are a few hundred thousand distinct CDR3 sequences, 20% to 30% of them singletons; the top ten hold about 5%. This sample comprised PBMCs, mostly from graft donor cells, obtained 360 days after TCRalphabeta/CD19-depleted stem cell transplant. The source of these receptors is a female patient under 10 years old who had a stem cell transplant for congenital amegakaryocytic thrombocytopenia, so the T cells may come from the graft donor.

This clonotype was seen only a few times. The chain couples TRBV12-3 or TRBV12-4 to TRBJ2-2, with TRBD2 as a possible D gene (5 bases). The CDR3 is 14 residues long. Trimming removed 3 bases at V and 9 bases at J, with 14 bases between. CDR3 nucleotides: TGTGCCAGCAGTTTTGAGGGCGGGCGTAGGGAGCTGTTTTTT. Protein: CASSFEGGRRELFF.

A few counts support this clonotype. The chain uses TRBV7-9 and TRBJ2-5; D unresolved. V dropped 1 base and J dropped 7 bases, with 10 bases sitting between them. CDR1 and CDR2 (germline): SEHNR, FQNEAQ (reference sequence). This CDR3 contains 13 residues. Here the CDR3 DNA reads TGTGCCAGCAGCTTAGAAATACAGACGACCCAGTACTTC. This translates into CASSLEIQTTQYF.

This clonotype has just a few counts. The chain combines TRBV29-1 with TRBJ2-1; a weak D match, TRBD1 (6 bases). Per the germline V gene, CDR1 is SQVTM and CDR2 is ANQGSEA. The V end lost 0 bases, the J end lost 6 bases, and 15 bases lay between the germline ends. The CDR3 spans 15 residues. The CDR3 coding sequence is TGCAGCGTTGAAGATGGGCAGGGGACCTCCAATGAGCAGTTCTTC. As protein: CSVEDGQGTSNEQFF.

The rearrangement joins TRBV28 to TRBJ2-5; D is unresolved. The germline gives CDR1 MDHEN, CDR2 SYDVKM. This CDR3 region has 11 residues. V gave up 2 bases and J gave up 5 bases, with 3 bases separating them. Here the CDR3 reads CASSLHETQYF. The CDR3 region has the DNA TGTGCCAGCAGTTTACATGAGACCCAGTACTTC.

This rearrangement joins TRBV29-1 to TRBJ1-1; weak D call: TRBD1 (6 bases). V was cut by 6 bases and J by 2 bases, with 13 bases left in between. CDR1 and CDR2 from the germline V gene are SQVTM and ANQGSEA. The CDR3 length is 13 residues. The CDR3 bases are TGCAGCGTGGGGGGCCGCCTAAACACTGAAGCTTTCTTT. Translated: CSVGGRLNTEAFF.

The table lists this clonotype with a few counts. J is TRBJ2-2 and V is TRBV9; D perhaps matches TRBD2 (6 bases). Germline V CDR1 and CDR2: SGDLS, YYNGEE. The CDR3 has 16 residues. The V end lost 0 bases, the J end lost 1 base, and 10 bases lay between the germline ends. The CDR3 nucleotides are TGTGCCAGCAGCGTAGAACTAGCATGGAACACCGGGGAGCTGTTTTTT. Translation: CASSVELAWNTGELFF.

This clonotype was observed a few times. V and J are TRBV4-3 and TRBJ1-4, with D possibly being TRBD1 (5 bases). Trimming pared 0 bases from V and 3 bases from J, leaving 14 bases between. Germline V gives CDR1 LGHNA, CDR2 YSLEER. The CDR3 is made up of 17 amino acids. CDR3 bases: TGCGCCAGCAGCCAAGAGGGAAGAGGGGCATCTAATGAAAAACTGTTTTTT. As protein: CASSQEGRGASNEKLFF.

The table lists this clonotype with a few counts. The V call is TRBV3-1, the J call TRBJ1-4; the D gene is possibly TRBD1 (5 bases). Trimming cost V 5 bases and J 4 bases, with 14 bases left between them. Germline V gives CDR1 LGHDT, CDR2 YNNKEL (reference sequence). The CDR3 length is 15 residues. The CDR3 DNA reads as TGTGCCAGCAGCGGCAAACAGGAGCTTAATGAAAAACTGTTTTTT. Translating gives CASSGKQELNEKLFF.

The CDR3 coding sequence is TGTGCCAGCAGCGAAGGACAGGGGGTACGAATATACGAGCAGTACTTC. This gives the protein CASSEGQGVRIYEQYF. This sequence joins TRBV5-6 and TRBJ2-7, with 10 bases aligning to TRBD1. V shed 4 bases and J 4 bases; nucleotides not matched to a gene: 11. Germline V gene sequence: CDR1 SGHDT, CDR2 YYEEEE. CDR3 size: 16 residues.

This clonotype was found many times. The gene calls are TRBV9 and TRBJ2-4; D is possibly TRBD1 (6 bases). V shed 3 bases and J shed 8 bases, with 12 bases lying between them. Germline V gene data show CDR1 as SGDLS and CDR2 as YYNGEE. The CDR3 is 13 residues long. The CDR3 DNA sequence: TGTGCCAGCAGCGCTACAGGGAAGGACATTCAGTACTTC. Translated: CASSATGKDIQYF.

V gene TRBV5-1 combines with J gene TRBJ2-2, with D hard to call. CDR1 is SGHRS and CDR2 is YFSETQ in the germline V gene. There are 13 residues in the CDR3. V gave up 2 bases and J gave up 5 bases, with 7 bases separating them. The CDR3 reads CASSLTRTGELFF. The DNA of the CDR3 is TGCGCCAGCAGCTTAACCCGTACCGGGGAGCTGTTTTTT.

V gene TRBV4-3 combines with J gene TRBJ2-5; 8 bases are a match to TRBD2. Germline assignment: CDR1 LGHNA and CDR2 YSLEER. The ends lost 4 bases at V and 5 bases at J; junction bases unmatched: 6. The CDR3 spans 14 residues. Written as DNA, the CDR3 is TGCGCCAGCAGCCGAGGGACTAGTGGCGAGACCCAGTACTTC. This translates into CASSRGTSGETQYF.

A few counts support this clonotype. The J gene is TRBJ2-3, the V gene TRBV7-3; D ambiguous. CDR3 length: 17 residues. CDR1 SGHTA and CDR2 FQGTGA come from the germline V gene. Trimming shortened V by 2 bases and J by 4 bases, and 19 bases separated the two germline ends. The CDR3 reads CASSLGLPGLSADTQYF. CDR3 coding DNA: TGTGCCAGCAGCTTAGGTCTTCCCGGGCTCTCCGCAGATACGCAGTATTTT.

The chain employs TRBV10-1 and TRBJ2-2; D gene unclear. This CDR3 has 15 amino acids. With 5 bases removed from V and 4 bases from J, the gap between germline ends came to 14 bases. Germline V gene data show CDR1 as WNHNN and CDR2 as SYGVQD (reference sequence). The CDR3 DNA reads TGCGCCAGCAGTACGGCAGGCAAAGGCACCGGGGAGCTGTTTTTT. This sequence encodes CASSTAGKGTGELFF.

This clonotype was counted ten times or more. The rearrangement uses TRBV5-6 and TRBJ2-5; D might be TRBD2 (5 bases). Germline V lookup: CDR1 SGHDT, CDR2 YYEEEE. The CDR3 totals 13 residues. V lost 4 bases, J lost 2 bases, and 9 bases lay in between. CDR3 region: CASSRTGQETQYF. CDR3 coding DNA: TGTGCCAGCAGCCGGACTGGACAAGAGACCCAGTACTTC.

This clonotype came up many times. The genes are TRBV4-1 and TRBJ1-3; unclear D gene. Trimming stripped 1 base from V and 4 bases from J, with 8 bases between. Per the germline V gene, CDR1 is MGHRA and CDR2 is YSYEKL. The CDR3 contains 14 residues. The CDR3 nucleotides are TGCGCCAGCAGCCAAGCTGACGGAGGAAACACCATATATTTT. It encodes CASSQADGGNTIYF.